This T cell receptor (beta chain) emerged from a study of identical twins. Each cDNA held unique molecular identifiers, and template switching gave it a universal primer site. Each CDR3 protein gets one entry after TCRdb re-called the 5' RACE reads with MiXCR. The repertoire has about 460,000 distinct CDR3 sequences, 14% of them found once; the top ten carry roughly 0.56%. Healthy Caucasians alone served as donors. With V trimmed by 0 bases and J by 11 bases, 7 bases remained unmatched. The CDR3 contains 15 residues. Germline V gene data show CDR1 as SGHRS and CDR2 as YFSETQ. This sample also belongs to another study, concerning yellow fever vaccine responses in identical twins.

The sample taken for sequencing was CD4+ T cells sorted from blood. The sequence came from a woman aged 18-29 years in good health. The chain has TRBV5-1 and TRBJ1-6; TRBD1 matches 8 bases. As DNA, the CDR3 is TGCGCCAGCAGCTTGGACGGGACAGGCGATACACCCCTCCACTTT. Protein: CASSLDGTGDTPLHF.